The sequence of this T cell receptor (beta chain) was determined in a study of OX40 agonist ivuxolimab in advanced cancers. V shed 0 bases, J shed 3 bases, and the junction held 2 bases outside the gene matches. The CDR3 totals 14 residues. Per germline, CDR1 SGDLS and CDR2 YYNGEE. Assay used: immunoSEQ multiplex PCR; TCRdb lists only in-frame clones, some missing. The profile covers roughly 38,000 clones, with around nine tenths appearing a single time and around 40% taken by the ten largest. Sequences were derived from CD4+ or CD8+ T cells sorted from blood, sampled in a trial of the OX40 agonist ivuxolimab. The rearrangement links TRBV9 to TRBJ2-5, with 7 bases that match TRBD2. This clonotype was obtained from an adult with an advanced solid tumor such as melanoma, head and neck, liver or kidney cancer. The CDR3 bases are TGTGCCAGCAGCGTAGTCGGGGGGAAAGAGACCCAGTACTTC. Its translation: CASSVVGGKETQYF.